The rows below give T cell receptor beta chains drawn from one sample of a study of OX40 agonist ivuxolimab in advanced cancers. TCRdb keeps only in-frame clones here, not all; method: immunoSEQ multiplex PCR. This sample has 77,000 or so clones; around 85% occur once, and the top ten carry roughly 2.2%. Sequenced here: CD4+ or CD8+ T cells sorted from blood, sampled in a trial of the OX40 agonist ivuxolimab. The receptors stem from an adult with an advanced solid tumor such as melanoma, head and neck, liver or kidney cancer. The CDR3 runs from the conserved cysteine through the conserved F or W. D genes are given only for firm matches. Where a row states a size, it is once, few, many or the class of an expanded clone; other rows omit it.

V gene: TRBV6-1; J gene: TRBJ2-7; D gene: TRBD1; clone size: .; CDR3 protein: CASSEGYGTGYHEQYF; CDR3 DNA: TGTGCCAGCAGTGAAGGTTACGGGACAGGGTATCACGAGCAGTACTTC
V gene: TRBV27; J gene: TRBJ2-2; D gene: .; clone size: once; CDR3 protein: CASSASGRVTGELFF; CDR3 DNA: TGTGCCAGCAGTGCGTCAGGGAGAGTCACCGGGGAGCTGTTTTTT
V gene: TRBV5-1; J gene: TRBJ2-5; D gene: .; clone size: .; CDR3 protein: CASSPFRGRRETQYF; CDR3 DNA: TGCGCCAGCAGCCCTTTCCGAGGCAGGAGAGAGACCCAGTACTTC
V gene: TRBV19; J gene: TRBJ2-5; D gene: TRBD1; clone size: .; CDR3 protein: CASMNRGWGQETQYF; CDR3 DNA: TGTGCCAGTATGAACAGGGGTTGGGGCCAAGAGACCCAGTACTTC
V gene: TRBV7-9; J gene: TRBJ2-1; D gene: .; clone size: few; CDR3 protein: CASSLINEQFF; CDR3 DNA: TGTGCCAGCAGCTTAATCAATGAGCAGTTCTTC
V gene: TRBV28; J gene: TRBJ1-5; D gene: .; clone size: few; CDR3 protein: CASSSLGEGGPGNQPQHF; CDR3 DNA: TGTGCCAGCAGTTCCCTGGGAGAGGGAGGCCCAGGCAATCAGCCCCAGCATTTT
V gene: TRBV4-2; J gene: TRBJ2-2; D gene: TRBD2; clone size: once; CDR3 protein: CASSKSTSGVKYTGELFF; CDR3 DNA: TGTGCCAGCAGCAAATCGACTAGCGGGGTCAAATACACCGGGGAGCTGTTTTTT
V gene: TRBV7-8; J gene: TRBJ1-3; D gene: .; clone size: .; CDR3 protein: CASSPKLSTVGNTIYF; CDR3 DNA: TGTGCCAGCAGCCCGAAGCTGAGTACTGTTGGAAACACCATATATTTT
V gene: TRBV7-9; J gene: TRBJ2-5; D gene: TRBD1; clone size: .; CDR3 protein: CASSLRQGAVKETQYF; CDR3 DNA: TGTGCCAGCAGCCTCAGACAGGGGGCGGTCAAAGAGACCCAGTACTTC
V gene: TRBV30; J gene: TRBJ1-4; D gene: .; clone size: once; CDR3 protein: CASRQRGGEKLFF; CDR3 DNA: TGTGCCTCCCGCCAGAGGGGTGGGGAAAAACTGTTTTTT
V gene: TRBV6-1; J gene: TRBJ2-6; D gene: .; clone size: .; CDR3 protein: CASSTLGTGANVLTF; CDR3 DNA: TGTGCCAGCAGCACACTGGGGACTGGGGCCAACGTCCTGACTTTC
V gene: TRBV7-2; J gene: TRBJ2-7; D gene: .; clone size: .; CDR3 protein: CASSLEGGNRNEQYF; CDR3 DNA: TGTGCCAGCAGCTTAGAAGGGGGGAATCGCAACGAGCAGTACTTC
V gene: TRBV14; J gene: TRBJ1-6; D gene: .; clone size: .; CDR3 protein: CASSQAQVYSPLHF; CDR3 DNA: TGTGCCAGCAGCCAAGCACAGGTGTATTCACCCCTCCACTTT
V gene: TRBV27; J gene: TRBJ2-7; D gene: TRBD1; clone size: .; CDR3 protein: CASLQPGQGQDEQYF; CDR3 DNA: TGTGCCAGCCTCCAACCGGGACAGGGGCAGGACGAGCAGTACTTC
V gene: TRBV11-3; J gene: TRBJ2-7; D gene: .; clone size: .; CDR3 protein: CASSLGAGNYEQYF; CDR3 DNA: TGTGCCAGCAGCTTAGGGGCGGGGAACTACGAGCAGTACTTC
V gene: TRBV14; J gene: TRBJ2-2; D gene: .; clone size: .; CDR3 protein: CASSQEWGRPNTGELFF; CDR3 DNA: TGTGCCAGCAGCCAAGAATGGGGCAGACCGAACACCGGGGAGCTGTTTTTT
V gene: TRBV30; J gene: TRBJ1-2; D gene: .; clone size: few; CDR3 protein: CAWSVLGPRGYTF; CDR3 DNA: TGTGCCTGGAGTGTATTGGGGCCGAGAGGCTACACCTTC
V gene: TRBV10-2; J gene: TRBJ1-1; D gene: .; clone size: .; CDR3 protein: CASSEISEAFF; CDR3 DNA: TGCGCCAGCAGTGAGATCAGTGAAGCTTTCTTT
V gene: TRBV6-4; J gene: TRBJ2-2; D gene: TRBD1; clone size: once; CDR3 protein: CASSRQGDTGELFF; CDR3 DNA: TGTGCCAGCAGTCGACAGGGGGACACCGGGGAGCTGTTTTTT
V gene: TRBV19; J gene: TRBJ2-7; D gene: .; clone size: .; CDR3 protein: CASSIGRGYEQYF; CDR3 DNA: TGTGCCAGTAGTATCGGTAGGGGGTACGAGCAGTACTTC
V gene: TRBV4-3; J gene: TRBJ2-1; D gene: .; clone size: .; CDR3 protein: CASSQDPPGWNEQFF; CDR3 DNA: TGCGCCAGCAGCCAAGATCCCCCGGGTTGGAATGAGCAGTTCTTC
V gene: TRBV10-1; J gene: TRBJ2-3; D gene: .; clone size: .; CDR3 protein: CASILGPDTQYF; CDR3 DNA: TGCGCCAGCATATTGGGCCCAGATACGCAGTATTTT
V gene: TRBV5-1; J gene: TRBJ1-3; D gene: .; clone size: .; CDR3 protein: CASSLGTASGNTIYF; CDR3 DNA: TGCGCCAGCAGCTTGGGAACAGCATCTGGAAACACCATATATTTT
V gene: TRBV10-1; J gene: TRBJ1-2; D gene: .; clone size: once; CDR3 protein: CASSESRTSYGYTF; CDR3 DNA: TGCGCCAGCAGTGAGTCTAGGACATCGTATGGCTACACCTTC
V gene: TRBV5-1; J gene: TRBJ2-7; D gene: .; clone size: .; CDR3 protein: CASSIDRPSSYEQYF; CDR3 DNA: TGCGCCAGCAGCATAGACAGGCCGAGCTCCTACGAGCAGTACTTC
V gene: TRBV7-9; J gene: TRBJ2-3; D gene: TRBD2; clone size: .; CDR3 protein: CASSSPSGRADGTDTQYF; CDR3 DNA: TGTGCCAGCAGCTCACCTAGCGGGAGGGCCGATGGCACAGATACGCAGTATTTT
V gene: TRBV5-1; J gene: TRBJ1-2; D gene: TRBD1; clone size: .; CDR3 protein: CASSLRGQGDYGYTF; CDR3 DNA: TGCGCCAGCAGCCTGAGGGGACAGGGAGACTATGGCTACACCTTC
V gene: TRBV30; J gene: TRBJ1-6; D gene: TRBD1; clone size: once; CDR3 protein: CAWSRDRNSPLHF; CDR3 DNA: TGTGCCTGGAGTAGGGACAGAAATTCACCCCTCCACTTT
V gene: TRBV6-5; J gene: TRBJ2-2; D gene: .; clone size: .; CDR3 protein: CASSYQGGAAGELFF; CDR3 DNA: TGTGCCAGCAGTTACCAGGGGGGTGCGGCCGGGGAGCTGTTTTTT
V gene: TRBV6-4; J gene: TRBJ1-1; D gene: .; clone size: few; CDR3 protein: CASRPWGGNTEAFF; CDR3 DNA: TGTGCCAGCAGACCCTGGGGGGGGAACACTGAAGCTTTCTTT
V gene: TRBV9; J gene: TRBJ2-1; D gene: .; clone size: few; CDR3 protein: CASSMTGVYNEQFF; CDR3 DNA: TGTGCCAGCAGCATGACTGGGGTTTACAATGAGCAGTTCTTC
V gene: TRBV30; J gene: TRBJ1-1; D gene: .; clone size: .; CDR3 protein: CAWAGVLNTEAFF; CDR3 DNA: TGTGCCTGGGCGGGGGTATTGAACACTGAAGCTTTCTTT
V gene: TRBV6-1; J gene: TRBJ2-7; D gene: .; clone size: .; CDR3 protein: CASSEQGGYEQYF; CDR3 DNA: TGTGCCAGCAGTGAACAGGGAGGCTACGAGCAGTACTTC
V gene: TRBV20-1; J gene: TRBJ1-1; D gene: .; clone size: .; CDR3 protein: CSATEGVEAFF; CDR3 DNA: TGCAGTGCCACCGAAGGGGTAGAAGCTTTCTTT
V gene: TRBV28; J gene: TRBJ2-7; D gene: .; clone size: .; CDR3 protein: CASSPPKLQSHEQYF; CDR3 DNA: TGTGCCAGCAGCCCTCCTAAGCTGCAATCCCACGAGCAGTACTTC
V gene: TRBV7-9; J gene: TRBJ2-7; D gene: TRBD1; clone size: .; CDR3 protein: CASSLAGTGKYEQYF; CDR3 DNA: TGTGCCAGCAGCTTAGCGGGGACAGGGAAATACGAGCAGTACTTC